Listed here are 20 T cell receptor beta chains from one sample, sequenced in a study of identical twins. TCRdb analysed the 5' RACE reads with MiXCR anew, one entry per CDR3 protein. The sample records about 250,000 distinct CDR3 sequences, more than 13% being singletons. Input material: memory (CD45RO+) T cells sorted from blood. The receptors shown here come from a woman aged 18-29 years in good health.

This clonotype turned up a few times. The chain uses TRBV6-1 and TRBJ1-3; TRBD1 agrees at 7 bases. The CDR3 consists of 15 residues. Germline values: CDR1 MNHNS, CDR2 SASEGT. Trimming removed 6 bases from V and 3 bases from J; junction bases left unmatched: 8. DNA for the CDR3: TGTGCCAGCAGGCTACAGGGGAACATTGGAAACACCATATATTTT. Translated, it gives CASRLQGNIGNTIYF.

The V call is TRBV19, the J call TRBJ2-7, with 7 bases matching TRBD1. Germline V lookup: CDR1 LNHDA, CDR2 SQIVND (reference sequence). Losses at the gene ends were 6 bases for V and 0 bases for J; bases not matched to a gene: 5. The CDR3 consists of 14 residues. CDR3 bases: TGTGCCAGTAGGCTACAGGGGAGCTCCTACGAGCAGTACTTC. Its protein product is CASRLQGSSYEQYF.

The genes are TRBV20-1 and TRBJ1-1, with D unresolved. The CDR3 has 14 amino acids. V lost 3 bases and J lost 1, with 12 bases in between. Germline CDR1 is DFQATT and CDR2 is SNEGSKA (reference sequence). CDR3: CSARLVKANTEAFF. The CDR3 DNA sequence: TGCAGTGCTAGGTTAGTAAAGGCGAACACTGAAGCTTTCTTT.

This clonotype was counted between two and nine times. The genes are TRBV7-3 and TRBJ2-3; no clear D gene. Trimming stripped 8 bases from V and 2 bases from J, with 11 bases between. CDR3 length: 13 residues. CDR1 is SGHTA and CDR2 is FQGTGA in the germline V gene. The CDR3 sequence: CASGKGYTDTQYF. Written as DNA, the CDR3 is TGTGCCAGCGGAAAGGGTTACACAGATACGCAGTATTTT.

This chain uses TRBV7-2 with TRBJ1-1; the D gene is possibly TRBD1 (5 bases). This CDR3 comprises 12 residues. Trimming removed 5 bases at V and 10 bases at J, with 14 bases between. Germline CDR1 reads SGHTA; CDR2 reads FQGNSA. CDR3 residues: CASSPYGQIAFF. CDR3 sequence (DNA): TGTGCCAGCAGCCCCTATGGACAAATAGCTTTCTTT.

The V gene is TRBV3-1, the J gene TRBJ2-5, with D unclear. Germline V CDR1 and CDR2: LGHDT, YNNKEL (reference sequence). The CDR3 loop spans 12 amino acids. V gave up 0 bases and J gave up 7 bases, with 6 bases separating them. CDR3 residues: CASSQEGRTQYF. CDR3 DNA sequence: TGTGCCAGCAGCCAAGAAGGACGGACCCAGTACTTC.

The chain recombines TRBV18 with TRBJ2-3, with D perhaps matching TRBD1 (5 bases). The CDR3 extends over 16 amino acids. The V gene lost 2 bases and the J gene lost 2 bases, with 14 bases spanning the gap. Looked up from germline, CDR1 is KGHSH and CDR2 is LQKENI. DNA of the CDR3: TGTGCCAGCTCACCAAATGGGGCTTTAATCACAGATACGCAGTATTTT. Translating it yields CASSPNGALITDTQYF.

This clonotype was detected ten times or more. The CDR3 region has the DNA TGTGCCAGCAGCTCAATTCAGGCTGCCTACGAGCAGTACTTC. Translating gives CASSSIQAAYEQYF. The rearrangement uses TRBV5-6 and TRBJ2-7; D gene uncertain. Germline V gene sequence: CDR1 SGHDT, CDR2 YYEEEE. This CDR3 is 14 amino acids long. V was clipped by 3 bases and J by 2 bases, with 12 bases between them.

This rearrangement joins TRBV20-1 to TRBJ2-7; no clear D. Germline V CDR1 and CDR2: DFQATT, SNEGSKA (reference sequence). Trimming pared 2 bases from V and 3 bases from J, leaving 8 bases between. CDR3 size: 12 residues. The CDR3 reads CSARYGNYEQYF. The DNA of the CDR3 is TGCAGTGCTAGATATGGGAACTACGAGCAGTACTTC.

This clonotype was found a few times. The gene calls are TRBV6-1 and TRBJ1-1, with a possible D match to TRBD1 (6 bases). There are 14 residues in the CDR3. From germline, CDR1 is MNHNS and CDR2 SASEGT. V lost 7 bases and J 5 bases, leaving 17 bases between the germline ends. CDR3 protein: CASTPLRGATEAFF. Written as DNA, the CDR3 is TGTGCCAGCACCCCGTTACGGGGGGCAACTGAAGCTTTCTTT.

The table lists this clonotype with many counts. The V call is TRBV12-3 or TRBV12-4, the J call TRBJ2-4, with 7 nucleotides matching TRBD2. The CDR3 has 15 amino acids. Germline trimming cut 7 bases from V and 6 bases from J; bases unmatched to any gene: 12. CDR3 in DNA: TGTGCCAGCACCTCTCGGGGGGATCGGAGAAACATTCAGTACTTC. As protein: CASTSRGDRRNIQYF.

This clonotype was recorded many times. This chain connects TRBV7-2 to TRBJ2-1; D remains unclear. V was trimmed by 3 bases and J by 10 bases, leaving 10 bases between them. The CDR3 consists of 12 residues. The germline V gene has CDR1 SGHTA and CDR2 FQGNSA. This CDR3 reads CASSFVQREQFF. CDR3 in DNA: TGTGCCAGCAGCTTTGTCCAAAGGGAGCAGTTCTTC.

For the CDR3, the DNA is TGTGCCAGCAGTGGGGTCATTTTCTCCTACGAGCAGTACTTC. This gives the protein CASSGVIFSYEQYF. V and J are TRBV2 and TRBJ2-7; D is ambiguous. The CDR3 is 14 residues long. Trimming took 4 bases from V and 0 from J, leaving 10 bases between them. Per germline, CDR1 SNHLY and CDR2 FYNNEI.

This clonotype occurred a few times. The V call is TRBV28, the J call TRBJ2-2, with a tentative D call TRBD2 (5 bases). V was clipped by 3 bases and J by 6 bases, with 8 bases between them. The CDR3 is made up of 13 amino acids. Germline assignment: CDR1 MDHEN and CDR2 SYDVKM. The CDR3, as DNA: TGTGCCAGCAGTTTGATGGGAGCCGGGGAGCTGTTTTTT. Protein sequence: CASSLMGAGELFF.

This clonotype has more than one count but fewer than ten. This may arise from a read error, as a much more abundant clone is one base away. This chain connects TRBV5-1 to TRBJ2-5; no clear D gene. Trimming stripped 0 bases from V and 1 base from J, with 4 bases between. Germline V CDR1 and CDR2: SGHRS, YFSETQ. The CDR3 has 13 residues. This CDR3 reads CASSLDPQETQYF. CDR3 coding DNA: TGCGCCAGCAGCTTGGACCCCCAAGAGACCCAGTACTTC.

Notes on this clonotype: One end of the junction fails to match germline, which may point to a read error. J is TRBJ2-7 and V is TRBV19; TRBD2 aligns across 9 bases. Germline assignment: CDR1 LNHDA and CDR2 SQIVND (reference sequence). This CDR3 has 16 residues. CDR3 sequence reads: CASNPAGGSHEDEQNF. CDR3 nucleotides: TGTGCCAGTAATCCAGCGGGAGGCTCCCATGAGGACGAGCAGAACTTC.

The genes are TRBV9 and TRBJ2-7, with 7 bases matching TRBD1. With 3 bases clipped from V and 4 bases from J, the junction kept 4 bases outside the gene matches. Germline V gene data show CDR1 as SGDLS and CDR2 as YYNGEE. The CDR3 contains 13 residues. This CDR3 is CASSAVQGYEQYF. In DNA, the CDR3 is TGTGCCAGCAGCGCAGTACAGGGGTACGAGCAGTACTTC.

This clonotype was found a few times. The chain recombines TRBV11-2 with TRBJ2-2; D may be TRBD1 or TRBD2 (5 bases each). CDR1 is SGHAT, CDR2 FQNNGV, per germline. V lost 5 bases and J 2 bases, leaving 18 bases between the germline ends. The CDR3 sequence is 17 residues long. CDR3 coding DNA: TGTGCCAGCAGCCCTTACCGGGGCGCCTTTAACACCGGGGAGCTGTTTTTT. Translation gives CASSPYRGAFNTGELFF.

In this sample, this clonotype turned up a few times. The chain carries TRBV5-6 and TRBJ2-7; weak D call: TRBD1 (5 bases). The V end was cut by 0 bases, the J end by 5 bases, with 9 bases between. Germline CDR1 and CDR2: SGHDT and YYEEEE. This CDR3 has 13 amino acids. CDR3 sequence: CASSLVRADEQYF. CDR3 nucleotide sequence: TGTGCCAGCAGCTTGGTCAGGGCAGACGAGCAGTACTTC.

This clonotype was found a few times. The J gene is TRBJ2-5, the V gene TRBV12-3 or TRBV12-4; 7 nucleotides line up with TRBD1. V lost 6 bases and J lost 3; bases outside the gene matches: 4. The CDR3 runs to 13 residues. This CDR3 is CASRRDSKETQYF. The CDR3 DNA sequence: TGTGCCAGCAGAAGGGACAGTAAAGAGACCCAGTACTTC.